The 17 T cell receptor beta chains listed next were all sequenced from one sample in a study of T cell repertoires in cytomegalovirus infection. No antigens are known for them. TCRdb used MiXCR to reprocess the reads, holding one entry per CDR3 protein. The repertoire has about 57,000 distinct CDR3 sequences, 20% to 25% of them found once; the top ten carry 73%. The sequencing here drew on CD8+ T cells from cultured PBMCs, taken from culture after CMV antigen stimulation. All receptors derive from a human donor in good health (CMV status not recorded). Some clones in this sample may be carry-over from other donors' samples.

This clonotype was recorded at least ten times. The chain joins TRBV7-6 to TRBJ2-7; D not certain. This CDR3 comprises 12 residues. From germline, CDR1 is SGHVS and CDR2 FNYEAQ. The V and J ends lost 5 bases and 4 bases respectively, with 9 bases between them. The CDR3 DNA reads TGTGCCAGCAGCGTAGACGGGTACGAGCAGTACTTC. Amino acids: CASSVDGYEQYF.

This chain joins TRBV10-3 and TRBJ2-7; TRBD1 agrees at 8 bases. This CDR3 is 13 amino acids long. With V trimmed by 6 bases and J by 2 bases, 3 bases remained unmatched. CDR1 and CDR2 from the germline V gene are ENHRY and SYGVKD. The CDR3 bases are TGTGCCATCAGAGGGACAGGACCCTACGAGCAGTACTTC. This codes for CAIRGTGPYEQYF.

The chain has TRBV6-2 or TRBV6-3 and TRBJ1-1, with D unresolved. V lost 10 bases and J 0 bases, leaving 15 bases between the germline ends. In germline, CDR1 is MNHEY, CDR2 SVGEGT. This CDR3 is built from 14 residues. CDR3: CATESVQLNTEAFF. CDR3 coding DNA: TGTGCCACCGAGTCGGTACAGTTGAACACTGAAGCTTTCTTT.

V usage is TRBV7-2 and J usage is TRBJ2-1; D gene ambiguous. Germline CDR1 is SGHTA and CDR2 is FQGNSA. The V end lost 5 bases, the J end lost 0 bases, and 23 bases lay between the germline ends. CDR3 length equals 19 residues. CDR3 loop: CASSPSPRSVISSYNEQFF. The CDR3 DNA is TGTGCCAGCAGCCCGAGCCCTCGATCGGTGATATCCTCCTACAATGAGCAGTTCTTC.

The chain is built from TRBV2 and TRBJ2-7, with D perhaps being TRBD1 or TRBD2 (5 bases each). This CDR3 has 11 amino acids. Trimming left V 9 bases short and J 5 bases short, with 11 bases between. Germline V gene data show CDR1 as SNHLY and CDR2 as FYNNEI. The CDR3 DNA follows: TGTGCCAGTGTCGGGGCACACGAGCAGTACTTC. It is translated as CASVGAHEQYF. Supplemented by reference TRBV2 and TRBJ2-7, the full variable domain reads EPEVTQTPSHQVTQMGQEVILRCVPISNHLYFYWYRQILGQKVEFLVSFYNNEISEKSEIFDDQFSVERPDGSNFTLKIRSTKLEDSAMYFCASVGAHEQYFGPGTRLTVT.

This chain connects TRBV15 to TRBJ1-4; D is ambiguous. The germline gives CDR1 LNHNV, CDR2 YYDKDF (reference sequence). V shed 4 bases and J shed 6 bases, with 15 bases lying between them. The CDR3 covers 15 residues. The CDR3 sequence is CATSKSGEEDEKLFF. The CDR3 DNA reads TGTGCCACCAGCAAAAGTGGGGAAGAGGATGAAAAACTGTTTTTT.

The rearrangement joins TRBV7-7 to TRBJ2-2, with no clear D. The germline V gene has CDR1 SSHAT and CDR2 FNYEAQ (reference sequence). V was pared by 1 base and J by 1 base, with 1 base between. The CDR3 consists of 13 residues. CDR3 in DNA: TGTGCCAGCAGCTTAGAGAACACCGGGGAGCTGTTTTTT. Its protein product is CASSLENTGELFF.

This clonotype was detected a few times. The chain has TRBV7-8 and TRBJ1-1; D is unclear. The V and J ends lost 5 bases and 10 bases respectively, with 17 bases between them. Per the germline V gene, CDR1 is SGHVS and CDR2 is FQNEAQ. CDR3 length equals 13 residues. The CDR3 here is CASSLDGSSGAFF. CDR3 DNA: TGTGCCAGCAGCCTGGACGGTTCCTCGGGAGCTTTCTTT.

This clonotype has just a few counts. The J gene is TRBJ1-1, the V gene TRBV6-2 or TRBV6-3, with D maybe TRBD1 (6 bases). CDR3 length: 15 residues. The ends were cut back, 5 bases at V and 4 bases at J, with 17 bases in the middle. Germline CDR1 and CDR2: MNHEY and SVGEGT. This CDR3 is CASSDQQGPSTEAFF. As DNA, the CDR3 is TGTGCCAGCAGTGACCAACAGGGACCATCCACTGAAGCTTTCTTT.

The CDR3, as DNA: TGTGCCAGCAGGGACCGGACCCGCAATCAGCCCCAGCATTTT. Its translation: CASRDRTRNQPQHF. V is TRBV2 and J is TRBJ1-5; D uncertain. Germline assignment: CDR1 SNHLY and CDR2 FYNNEI. The CDR3 is 14 residues long. Trimming removed 6 bases from V and 2 bases from J, with 11 bases in between.

V gene TRBV12-3 or TRBV12-4 combines with J gene TRBJ1-2; no firm D call. Trimming left V 5 bases short and J 2 bases short, with 12 bases between. The CDR3 extends over 14 amino acids. The CDR3 sequence is CASSVLAANYGYTF. The CDR3 DNA is TGTGCCAGCAGTGTACTGGCGGCAAACTATGGCTACACCTTC.

V is TRBV7-9 and J is TRBJ2-7; D may be TRBD1 (5 bases). Germline-derived CDR1 and CDR2 are SEHNR and FQNEAQ (reference sequence). V was cut by 5 bases and J by 2 bases, with 13 bases left in between. The CDR3 is 14 residues long. CDR3 residues: CASSPNGRAYEQYF. CDR3 sequence (DNA): TGTGCCAGCAGCCCCAATGGCAGGGCCTACGAGCAGTACTTC.

This clonotype came up a few times. V gene TRBV4-3 combines with J gene TRBJ1-1; D is uncertain. V lost 6 bases to trimming and J lost 7 bases, with 18 bases between them. This CDR3 spans 14 amino acids. Germline V gives CDR1 LGHNA, CDR2 YSLEER. The CDR3 region is CASRPGSLEGEAFF. The CDR3 DNA is TGCGCCAGCAGGCCGGGCAGCCTTGAGGGTGAAGCTTTCTTT.

This chain joins TRBV25-1 and TRBJ2-3, with D perhaps TRBD2 (6 bases). The CDR3 length is 13 residues. The germline gives CDR1 MGHDK, CDR2 SYGVNS. V shed 8 bases and J shed 4 bases, with 13 bases lying between them. This chain's CDR3 is CASDYGGADTQYF. For the CDR3, the DNA is TGTGCCAGCGACTACGGCGGGGCAGATACGCAGTATTTT.

The rearrangement uses TRBV7-9 and TRBJ2-7; TRBD1 agrees at 7 bases. The V gene end was trimmed by 5 bases and the J gene end by 4 bases; junction bases not matched to a gene: 11. Germline CDR1 reads SEHNR; CDR2 reads FQNEAQ (reference sequence). There are 15 residues in the CDR3. The CDR3: CASSPPKGGGYEQYF. Here the CDR3 DNA reads TGTGCCAGCAGCCCCCCCAAAGGGGGCGGTTACGAGCAGTACTTC.

This clonotype was counted a few times. The CDR3 loop is CASSFQGSSYNEQFF. For the CDR3, the DNA is TGTGCCAGCAGCTTTCAGGGGAGCTCCTACAATGAGCAGTTCTTC. This rearrangement joins TRBV7-2 to TRBJ2-1; the D gene is possibly TRBD1 (6 bases). Germline CDR1 SGHTA, CDR2 FQGNSA. V was clipped by 3 bases and J by 0 bases, with 9 bases between them. This CDR3 region has 15 residues.

This chain uses TRBV27 with TRBJ1-1; tentative D call: TRBD1 (5 bases). CDR3 size: 15 residues. The V gene lost 2 bases and the J gene lost 1 base, with 11 bases spanning the gap. Germline V gene sequence: CDR1 MNHEY, CDR2 SMNVEV (reference sequence). CDR3 sequence: CASSLIPGRNTEAFF. The CDR3 nucleotides are TGTGCCAGCAGTTTAATCCCGGGACGGAACACTGAAGCTTTCTTT.